The 8 T cell receptor beta chains in this list originate from one sample, sequenced in a study of blood T cell repertoires in COVID-19 (dated by TCRdb to the early 2020s). Library preparation employed the immunoSEQ multiplex PCR assay. TCRdb took over this immuneACCESS table, retaining in-frame rearrangements with V and J assigned. Such tables are incomplete; in checked studies, under half of the missing clones stem from an unresolved V gene, and the remainder is unexplained. In this sample the table shows 250,000 or so clones, approximately 85% of which occur a single time. The ten largest account for 6.6% of the sample. The sequencing input was PBMCs or T cells enriched from blood (not recorded which). The receptor source for this set is a woman aged 45-59 years who had been exposed to COVID-19.

J is TRBJ2-1 and V is TRBV10-3, with 9 bases identical to TRBD2. V was clipped by 3 bases and J by 6 bases; unmatched bases: 9. Germline V lookup: CDR1 ENHRY, CDR2 SYGVKD. The CDR3 runs to 16 residues. The CDR3 DNA follows: TGTGCCATCAGTGACGCACTAGCGGGTGAACCCAATGAGCAGTTCTTC. This translates into CAISDALAGEPNEQFF.

The chain joins TRBV19 to TRBJ2-7; D gene uncertain. The germline V gene encodes CDR1 LNHDA and CDR2 SQIVND (reference sequence). CDR3 length: 13 amino acids. With 7 bases removed from V and 2 bases from J, the gap between germline ends came to 12 bases. The CDR3 loop is CASKSEGAYEQYF. The CDR3 nucleotides read TGTGCCAGTAAGAGCGAAGGTGCCTACGAGCAGTACTTC.

The chain employs TRBV18 and TRBJ1-3, with no clear D. V was shortened by 6 bases and J by 0 bases, with 12 bases between the two germline ends. This CDR3 has 15 amino acids. CDR1 and CDR2 (germline): KGHSH, LQKENI. The CDR3 nucleotides read TGTGCCAGCTCTACCCTAGACTTCTCTGGAAACACCATATATTTT. It codes for CASSTLDFSGNTIYF.

This clone was detected only once. This chain connects TRBV6-5 to TRBJ1-1; 7 nucleotides align to TRBD1. Germline trimming cut 6 bases from V and 6 bases from J; bases unmatched to any gene: 4. Per the germline V gene, CDR1 is MNHEY and CDR2 is SVGAGI. The CDR3 totals 12 residues. The CDR3 loop is CASRGTGAEAFF. The DNA for the CDR3 is TGTGCCAGCAGGGGAACAGGGGCTGAAGCTTTCTTT.

The V and J genes are TRBV21-1 and TRBJ1-4; TRBD1 is taken as the D call from the table, unchecked against the DNA. TRBV21-1 represents a pseudogene. The CDR3 length is 16 residues. CDR3 in amino acids: CASSQCRGSNNEKLFF. CDR3 sequence (DNA): TGTGCCAGCAGCCAATGTAGGGGCAGCAATAATGAAAAACTGTTTTTT.

This clone was found once. CDR3 in amino acids: CASKGSGQRNTGELFF. The CDR3 DNA reads as TGCGCCAGCAAGGGAAGCGGACAGAGAAACACCGGGGAGCTGTTTTTT. The chain links TRBV4-1 to TRBJ2-2; tentatively, D is TRBD1 (6 bases). This CDR3 has 16 amino acids. Trimming cost V 7 bases and J 2 bases, with 17 bases left between them. Germline V CDR1 and CDR2: MGHRA, YSYEKL.

This sequence joins TRBV15 and TRBJ2-7; a possible D gene is TRBD2 (6 bases). This CDR3 is 16 amino acids long. Germline CDR1 reads LNHNV; CDR2 reads YYDKDF (reference sequence). V lost 5 bases and J 1 base, leaving 18 bases between the germline ends. The CDR3, as DNA: TGTGCCACCAGCCTCCCCGGGACTCGCTTTTCCTACGAGCAGTACTTC. It encodes CATSLPGTRFSYEQYF.

This clone has only a few counts. The V call is TRBV6-5, the J call TRBJ1-3; D unresolved. This CDR3 is built from 14 residues. V was clipped by 2 bases and J by 4 bases, with 9 bases between them. CDR1 and CDR2 (germline): MNHEY, SVGAGI. CDR3 nucleotide sequence: TGTGCCAGCAGTTACGCGGCAGCCGGAAACACCATATATTTT. Protein: CASSYAAAGNTIYF.